The text below deals with one TCR beta chain. This entry belongs to a study of regulatory T cells in long-lasting Graves disease. Libraries of TCR beta came from iRepertoire HTBI primers plus Arm-PCR of CDR3 regions. One entry per CDR3 protein, called by TCRdb with MiXCR from the multiplex PCR reads. The top ten hold about a sixth of the sample, which has some 400,000 distinct CDR3 sequences, 14% to 15% seen once. Germline-derived CDR1 and CDR2 are DFQATT and SNEGSKA (reference sequence). V lost 3 bases, J lost 5 bases, and 17 bases lay in between. CDR3 length equals 14 residues. The time point: newly diagnosed GD, antithyroid drugs for less than 3 months. Preparation of the TCR library used RNA extracted from PBMCs. These data also featured in a second study, about T cells in Graves' hyperthyroidism and ophthalmopathy. That work states: It was a median approximately 7.1 months before onset that the model predicted ophthalmopathy.

This chain uses TRBV20-1 with TRBJ2-7; TRBD1 or TRBD2 may be the D gene (5 bases each). The receptor's source is a woman in her 30s with Graves disease. The sample was peripheral blood mononuclear cells (PBMCs), taken at new diagnosis, from a patient treated with antithyroid drugs. CDR3: CSASRDGGGHEQYF. Written as DNA, the CDR3 is TGCAGTGCTAGTCGGGACGGCGGTGGGCACGAGCAGTACTTC.